The 10 T cell receptor beta chains given below trace back to one sample, sequenced in a study of cytomegalovirus exposure and HLA in healthy donors. Use of 60 Vbeta and 13 Jbeta primers characterized the PCR. TCRdb's copy holds only in-frame clones and misses some; the assay was immunoSEQ multiplex PCR. Among under 150,000 clones, roughly four fifths were seen once, and the ten largest hold approximately 6%. Input material: PBMCs. These receptors were taken from a middle-aged woman in good health and CMV-seropositive.

The CDR3 nucleotides are TGCGCCAGCAGCCCACAGGCGCTCCAAGAGACCCAGTACTTC. As protein: CASSPQALQETQYF. The V and J genes are TRBV4-1 and TRBJ2-5, with D maybe TRBD1 (5 bases). CDR1 and CDR2 from the germline V gene are MGHRA and YSYEKL. This CDR3 is built from 14 residues. Trimming shortened V by 4 bases and J by 1 base, and 10 bases separated the two germline ends.

The genes are TRBV14 and TRBJ2-7; 7 bases line up with TRBD2. V was pared by 0 bases and J by 0 bases, with 11 bases of the junction left unmatched. CDR1 and CDR2 (germline): SGHDN, FVKESK. The CDR3 runs to 18 residues. The CDR3 sequence: CASSQDASGARSSYEQYF. The CDR3 DNA is TGTGCCAGCAGCCAAGATGCGAGCGGGGCCCGAAGCTCCTACGAGCAGTACTTC.

This clone was seen more than once but under ten times. This chain uses TRBV11-2 with TRBJ2-4; 8 bases are a match to TRBD2. CDR3 size: 13 residues. V dropped 6 bases and J dropped 8; count of bases not matched to a gene: 6. CDR1 and CDR2 from the germline V gene are SGHAT and FQNNGV. This chain's CDR3 is CASRRGGMDIQYF. CDR3 in DNA: TGTGCCAGCAGACGGGGGGGTATGGACATTCAGTACTTC.

This clone was detected only once. The chain employs TRBV7-8 and TRBJ2-1, with D possibly TRBD2 on 6 matching bases. Trimming removed 5 bases at V and 7 bases at J, with 15 bases between. Germline V CDR1 and CDR2: SGHVS, FQNEAQ. The CDR3 has 14 residues. CDR3 bases: TGTGCCAGCAGCGTCCCCCAGCGGGCGAATGAGCAGTTCTTC. Amino acids: CASSVPQRANEQFF. Filled out from reference TRBV7-8 and TRBJ2-1, the complete variable domain reads GAGVSQSPRYKVAKRGQDVALRCDPISGHVSLFWYQQALGQGPEFLTYFQNEAQLDKSGLPSDRFFAERPEGSVSTLKIQRTQQEDSAVYLCASSVPQRANEQFFGPGTRLTVL.

The chain employs TRBV7-2 and TRBJ1-1; no reliable D call. Per germline, CDR1 SGHTA and CDR2 FQGNSA. Deletions cut 5 bases from V and 0 bases from J, with 13 bases between. There are 15 residues in the CDR3. In DNA form, the CDR3 reads TGTGCCAGCAGCCCCCATCGAGGGTTGAACACTGAAGCTTTCTTT. This sequence encodes CASSPHRGLNTEAFF.

Only a few counts were recorded for this clone. The V gene is TRBV10-2, the J gene TRBJ1-5, with TRBD1 matching over 8 bases. Looked up from germline, CDR1 is WSHSY and CDR2 is SAAADI. V was clipped by 3 bases and J by 1 base; unmatched bases: 11. The CDR3 spans 18 residues. CDR3 protein: CASSDLTGEEGSNQPQHF. CDR3 coding DNA: TGCGCCAGCAGTGATCTGACAGGGGAAGAGGGGAGCAATCAGCCCCAGCATTTT.

The rearrangement uses TRBV6-6 and TRBJ2-1, with TRBD2 identical over 8 bases. J lost 4 bases, V lost 2 bases, and 7 bases had no gene match. This CDR3 has 16 residues. Germline-derived CDR1 and CDR2 are MNHNY and SVGAGI (reference sequence). The CDR3 coding sequence is TGTGCCAGCAGTTACGTTACGGGAGGGAATTACAATGAGCAGTTCTTC. Residues: CASSYVTGGNYNEQFF.

This chain uses TRBV5-1 with TRBJ1-5; D remains unclear. This CDR3 is built from 13 residues. The V and J ends lost 0 bases and 11 bases respectively, with 12 bases between them. Germline CDR1 is SGHRS and CDR2 is YFSETQ. The CDR3 loop is CASSLVEGAAQHF. The CDR3 region has the DNA TGCGCCAGCAGCTTGGTGGAGGGAGCAGCCCAGCATTTT.

The chain joins TRBV21-1 to TRBJ2-7; the table's D call, TRBD1, has no DNA check behind it. TRBV21-1 is given as a pseudogene. The CDR3 totals 15 residues. The CDR3 DNA reads TGTGCCAGCACTGAAGGTAGGGGCCCTACCTACGAGCAGTACTTC. Its translation is CASTEGRGPTYEQYF.

The chain has TRBV29-1 and TRBJ1-5; D call uncertain. Germline CDR1 and CDR2: SQVTM and ANQGSEA. V lost 7 bases to trimming and J lost 3 bases, with 16 bases between them. There are 14 residues in the CDR3. Here the CDR3 reads CSARESGLNQPQHF. CDR3 bases: TGCAGCGCAAGGGAGTCGGGCCTCAATCAGCCCCAGCATTTT.